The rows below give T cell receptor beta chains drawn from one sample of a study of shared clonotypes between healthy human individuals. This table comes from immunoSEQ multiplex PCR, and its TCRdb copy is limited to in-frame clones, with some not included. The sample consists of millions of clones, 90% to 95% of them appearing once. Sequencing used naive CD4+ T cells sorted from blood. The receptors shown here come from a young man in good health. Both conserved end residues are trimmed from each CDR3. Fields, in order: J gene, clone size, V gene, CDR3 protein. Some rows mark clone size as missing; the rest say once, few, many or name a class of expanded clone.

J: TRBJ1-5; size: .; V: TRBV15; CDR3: ATSRGWQPQH
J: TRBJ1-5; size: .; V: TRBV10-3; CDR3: AISEDISNQPQH
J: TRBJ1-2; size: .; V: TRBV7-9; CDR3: ASSPATHYGYT
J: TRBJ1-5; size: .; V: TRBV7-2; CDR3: ASSLREGNQPQH
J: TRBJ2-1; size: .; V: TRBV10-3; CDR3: AISDLVGAGGPHNEQF
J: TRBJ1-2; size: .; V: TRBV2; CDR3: ASSGDRGGIT
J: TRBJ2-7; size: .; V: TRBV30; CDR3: AWSKRGGLGYEQY
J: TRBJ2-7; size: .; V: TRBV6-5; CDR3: ASSYSRTHRGEQY
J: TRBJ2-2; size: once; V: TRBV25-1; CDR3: ASKDRAGNTGELF
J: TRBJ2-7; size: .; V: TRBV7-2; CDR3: ASSLVPQGTYEQY
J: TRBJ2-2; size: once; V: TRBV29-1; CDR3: SVGQSNTGELF
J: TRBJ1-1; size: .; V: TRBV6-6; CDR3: ASTRGGQVAEAF
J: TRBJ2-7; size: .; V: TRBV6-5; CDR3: ASSIGNYYSYEQY
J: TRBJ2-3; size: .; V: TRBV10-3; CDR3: AISPRAGGASDTQY
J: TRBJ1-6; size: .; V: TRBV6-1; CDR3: ASRPLGDLGPLH
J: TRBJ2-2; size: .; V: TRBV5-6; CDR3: ASSVSLARHGELF
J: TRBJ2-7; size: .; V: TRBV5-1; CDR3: ASSRRDSSSYEQY
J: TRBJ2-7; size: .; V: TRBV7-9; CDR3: ASSRGGGASYEQY
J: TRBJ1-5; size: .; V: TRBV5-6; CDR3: ASSLSPLGQPYSNQPQH
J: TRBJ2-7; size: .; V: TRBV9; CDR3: ASSVNALAYEQY
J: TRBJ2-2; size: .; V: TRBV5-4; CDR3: ASSSPGGLTGELF
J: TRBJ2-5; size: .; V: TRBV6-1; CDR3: ASRGGGPQETQY
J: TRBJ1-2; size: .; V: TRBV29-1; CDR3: SVEGGWGRGYT
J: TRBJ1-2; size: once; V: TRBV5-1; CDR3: ASSADSYYGYT
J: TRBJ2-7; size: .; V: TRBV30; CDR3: AWSVRSRGRNTGYEQY
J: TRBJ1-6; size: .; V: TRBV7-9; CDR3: ASNRLWTGGVYSPLH
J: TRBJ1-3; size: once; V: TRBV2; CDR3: ASRIEGTGNTIY
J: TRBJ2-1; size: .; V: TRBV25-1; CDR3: ASSESGGGGYNEQF
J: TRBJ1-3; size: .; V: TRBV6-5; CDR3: ASSTGHRDAIY
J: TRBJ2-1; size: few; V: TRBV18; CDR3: ASSPQGTGSYNEQF
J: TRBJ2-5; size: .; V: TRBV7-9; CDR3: ASTSGELIQETQY
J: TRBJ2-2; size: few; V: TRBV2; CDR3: ASSRQTTNTGELF
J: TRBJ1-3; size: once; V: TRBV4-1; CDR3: ASSRLDRGGNTIY
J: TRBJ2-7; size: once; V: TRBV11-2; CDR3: ASSWDRAEQY
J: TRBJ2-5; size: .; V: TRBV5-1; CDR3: ASSPLGGRETQY
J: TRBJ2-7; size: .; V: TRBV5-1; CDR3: ASSLVLGEGEQY
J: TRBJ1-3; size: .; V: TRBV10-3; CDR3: AISGGPNSGNTIY
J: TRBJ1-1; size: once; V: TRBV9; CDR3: ASSVVTGKAKAF
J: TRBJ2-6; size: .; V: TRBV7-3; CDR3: ASSLNPTGGTGANVLT
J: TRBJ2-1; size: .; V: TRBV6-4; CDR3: ASSDSDRIPLDRAILYNEQF
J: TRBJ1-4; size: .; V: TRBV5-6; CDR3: ASRQSGTSREKLF
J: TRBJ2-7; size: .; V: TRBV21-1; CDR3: ASSKGQGIYEQY
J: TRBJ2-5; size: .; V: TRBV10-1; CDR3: ASSELRAGGLKTQY
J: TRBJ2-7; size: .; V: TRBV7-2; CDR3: ASSTGGKREQY
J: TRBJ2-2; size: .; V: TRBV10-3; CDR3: AISESLGGTSTRELF
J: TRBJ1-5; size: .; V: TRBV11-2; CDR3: ASSPLAGQPQH
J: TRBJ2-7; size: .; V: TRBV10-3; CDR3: AISDSGTTTYEQY
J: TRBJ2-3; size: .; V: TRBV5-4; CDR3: ASRGSMPTDTQY
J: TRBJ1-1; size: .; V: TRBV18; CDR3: ASSPLSRVWEAF
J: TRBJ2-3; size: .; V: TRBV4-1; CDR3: ASSQVLTSGGTSTDTQY
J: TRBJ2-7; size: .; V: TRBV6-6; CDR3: ASSKGHEQY
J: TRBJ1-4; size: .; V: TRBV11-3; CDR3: ASSPRAEGDRSEKLF
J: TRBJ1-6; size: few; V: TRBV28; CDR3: ASTMGQAHSPLH
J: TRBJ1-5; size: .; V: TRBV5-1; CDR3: ASSQGQNNQPQH
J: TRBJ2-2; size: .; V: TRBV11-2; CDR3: ASSSTNTGELF
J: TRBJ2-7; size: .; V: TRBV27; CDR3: ASSLPMRTDHEQY
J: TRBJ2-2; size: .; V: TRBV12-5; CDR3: ASDQGASTGELF
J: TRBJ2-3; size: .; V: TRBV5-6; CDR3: ASRSGWDFTDTQY
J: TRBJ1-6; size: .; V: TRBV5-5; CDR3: ASSLAGTLNSPLH
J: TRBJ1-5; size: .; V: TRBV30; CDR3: AWSVRGTLNQPQH